This T cell receptor (beta chain) was identified during a study of blood T cells in healthy people across ages (dated by TCRdb to between 2014 and 2017). Notes on the research overall: In model experiments, roughly one uniquely barcoded TCR beta cDNA molecule per two T cells was captured by template switching. Using the same blood draw, the study looked at two additional independent replicas of 1 million unique cDNA reads for two donors, one aged 18 to 29 and the other aged 80 or older. Four age groups were formed from the donors: young (average 16 years), middle-aged (approximately 41), aged (under 70) and long-lived (less than 85). To avoid experimental bias, donors of different ages were distributed randomly across sequencing lanes. Age-related changes in TCR beta repertoire diversity were measured in the study by deep sequencing normalized with unique cDNA molecular identifiers.

Donors were a few dozen systemically healthy Caucasian individuals from Russia aged 6 to 90 years. Each donor gave about 9.7 milliliters of peripheral blood, drawn into EDTA-treated Vacutainer tubes. Ficoll-Paque density-gradient centrifugation was used to isolate PBMCs, with at least 6.5 million per sample. Trizol reagent was used to extract total RNA from the PBMCs, yielding at least 6 micrograms per sample. For every donor, flow cytometry on a PBMC aliquot measured the percentage of naive CD45RAhigh/CD27high T cells. In its sample, this clonotype was seen a few times. Its antigen remains unidentified. No clone much larger than this one lies a single base away; base qualities are absent. Results and caveats for the whole study, not just this receptor: Estimates of total diversity from one million sequenced T cells were regarded as lower bounds and underestimates. There was a strong correlation between observed TCR beta diversity and the percentage of naive T cells measured by flow cytometry. Compared with the aged group, the long-lived group had more naive CD4+ T cells, fewer expanded clones and increased TCR diversity, suggesting age selection. Because profiling used bulk unsorted PBMCs, naive and antigen-experienced compartments could not be compared conclusively. Because donor CMV infection status was unknown, age-related changes in expanded clonotypes were potentially confounded. As age increased, observed TCR beta diversity per million T cells dropped in a roughly linear way, and a significant reduction was already evident by age 40.

The V end loses 2 bases and the J end loses 4 bases, and a stretch of 6 bases separates them. The CDR1 and CDR2 encoded by the germline V gene are SNHLY and FYNNEI. The CDR3 covers 12 residues, taking in both the cysteine and the phenylalanine. Only the CDR3 region is kept as DNA, spanning 36 bases read in frame from base 1. Library preparation employed 5' RACE. TCRdb lists the instrument as Illumina HiSeq 2500. A second PCR of roughly 6 to 11 cycles was run with a J-beta primer mix and a sample-barcoded 5' primer. Each TCR beta cDNA molecule received a unique molecular identifier from a template-switch 5' adaptor carrying 12 random nucleotides. Each sample yielded at least 3 million CDR3-containing paired-end reads. The Mint cDNA synthesis kit, primed by a TRBC-specific oligonucleotide, was used to synthesize first-strand cDNA from all RNA. All cDNA was treated with uracil-DNA glycosylase and then went through a first 18-cycle PCR with the universal primers M1SS and BC2_uni_R. In the source study's methods: For normalization, 1 million high-quality reads, each with a distinct molecular identifier, were randomly selected from each sample. Reads sharing molecular identifiers were discarded rather than binned into consensus sequences. MiTCR, with a Q25 quality threshold and the strictest error-elimination algorithm, was used for CDR3 identification, clonotype clustering and error correction. A nonparametric unseen species model using Euler transformation provided a lower-bound estimate of total TCR beta diversity. In-frame beta chains were kept once TCRdb had trimmed the public reads at Q25 with fastp and called clones with MiXCR. A single entry per CDR3 protein holds the most common genes and DNA from its merged rows. TCRdb, not the authors, supplied the V and J calls. For this sample there are about 1.4 million distinct CDR3 sequences; around 59% appear just once. The ten largest clones represent 6.5% to 8% of the sample.

Sequencing was carried out using blood. Here the chain combines TRBV2 and TRBJ2-7, with the D gene too uncertain to name. The receptor was isolated from a man between 18 and 35 years old in good health. The CDR3 corresponds to CASSEYRYEQYF. The DNA sequence is as follows: TGTGCCAGCAGTGAATACAGATACGAGCAGTACTTC.